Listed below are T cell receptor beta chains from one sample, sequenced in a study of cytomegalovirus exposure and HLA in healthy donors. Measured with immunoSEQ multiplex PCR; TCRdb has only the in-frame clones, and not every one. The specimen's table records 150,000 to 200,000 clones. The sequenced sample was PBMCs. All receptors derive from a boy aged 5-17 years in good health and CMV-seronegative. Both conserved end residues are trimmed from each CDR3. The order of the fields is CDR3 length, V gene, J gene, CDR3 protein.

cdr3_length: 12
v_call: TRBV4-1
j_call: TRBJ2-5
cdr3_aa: ASSQEGGWETQY

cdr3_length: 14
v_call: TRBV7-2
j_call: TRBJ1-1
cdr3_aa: ASSPRDRGSYTEAF

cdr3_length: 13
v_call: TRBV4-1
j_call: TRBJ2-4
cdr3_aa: ASSQPGLAKNIQY

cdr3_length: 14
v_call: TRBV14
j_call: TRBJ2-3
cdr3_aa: ASSLAGGPGADTQY

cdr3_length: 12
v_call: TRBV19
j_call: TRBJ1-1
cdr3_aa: ASSPGGLNTEAF

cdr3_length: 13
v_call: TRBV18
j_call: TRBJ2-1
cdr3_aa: ASSPPTTVADEQF

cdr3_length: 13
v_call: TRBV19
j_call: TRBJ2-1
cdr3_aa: ASSLTSGGRNEQF

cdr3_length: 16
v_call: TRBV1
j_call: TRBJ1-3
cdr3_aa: TSSQETVGLNSGNTIY

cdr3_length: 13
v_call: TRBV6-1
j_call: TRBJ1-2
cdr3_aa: ASSARTGGHYGYT

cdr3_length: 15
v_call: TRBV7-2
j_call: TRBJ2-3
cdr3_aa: ASSARGSGAGIDTQY

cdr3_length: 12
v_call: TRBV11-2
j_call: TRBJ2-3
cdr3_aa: ASSLLRGTDTQY

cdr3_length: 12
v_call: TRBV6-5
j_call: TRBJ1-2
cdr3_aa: ASSYDRTNYGYT

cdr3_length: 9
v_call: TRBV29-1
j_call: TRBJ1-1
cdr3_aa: SGRENTEAF

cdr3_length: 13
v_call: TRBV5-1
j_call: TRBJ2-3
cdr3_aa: ASSLEAGRADTQY

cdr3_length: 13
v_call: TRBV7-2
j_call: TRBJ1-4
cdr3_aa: ASSHQQATNEKLF

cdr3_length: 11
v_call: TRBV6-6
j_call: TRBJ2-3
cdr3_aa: ASSTGFADTQY

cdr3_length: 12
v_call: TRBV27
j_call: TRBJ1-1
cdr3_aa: ASSSPRLFTEAF

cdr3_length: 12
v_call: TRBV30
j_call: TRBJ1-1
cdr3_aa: AWIAGPGNTEAF

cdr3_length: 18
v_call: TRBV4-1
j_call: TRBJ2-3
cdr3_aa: ASSQEGERAEYLKSDTQY

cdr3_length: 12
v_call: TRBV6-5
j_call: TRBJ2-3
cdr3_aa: ASKTSGGTDTQY

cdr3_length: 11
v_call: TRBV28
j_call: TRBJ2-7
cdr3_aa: ASTGGSTYEQY

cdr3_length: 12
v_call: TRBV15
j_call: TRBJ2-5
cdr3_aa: ATSNGHPEETQY

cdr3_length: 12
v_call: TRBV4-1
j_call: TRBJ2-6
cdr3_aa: ASSQGTGGPVLT

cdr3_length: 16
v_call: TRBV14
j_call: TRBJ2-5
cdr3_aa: ASSRGGVGRFLQETQY

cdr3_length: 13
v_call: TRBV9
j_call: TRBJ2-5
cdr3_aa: ASSVGTGSAETQY

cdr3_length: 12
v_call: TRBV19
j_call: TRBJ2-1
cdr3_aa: ASSISTAYNEQF

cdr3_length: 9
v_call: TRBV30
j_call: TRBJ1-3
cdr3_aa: AATGWNTIY

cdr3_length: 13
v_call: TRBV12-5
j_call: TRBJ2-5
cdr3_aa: ASGLVGGEEETQY

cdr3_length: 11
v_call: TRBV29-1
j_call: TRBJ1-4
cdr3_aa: SVGTGGGEKLF